The T cell receptor beta chain under discussion was sequenced for a study of T cells in Graves' hyperthyroidism and ophthalmopathy. This clonotype was detected ten times or more. One junction end disagrees with the germline gene, perhaps due to a read error. Exclusion of a patient resulted from uncontrolled infection, other autoimmune disease, pregnancy or lactation. Cells are PBMCs isolated from over 7.5 ml of fresh blood. The source material, RNA transcripts, was used to amplify TCR beta CDR3 regions. TCR CDR3 underwent first-round RT-PCR with the HTBI primer set. TCRdb called the multiplex PCR reads again in MiXCR, with one record for every CDR3 protein. The table records 300,000 to 450,000 distinct CDR3 sequences, more than 12% of them present only once. The origin of this receptor is a woman aged 25 to 39 with Graves' ophthalmopathy. Sequencing was done on a sample of blood.

CDR3 DNA: TGTGCCAGCAGCTTAGGGGATACCGGGGAGCTGTTTTTT. This encodes CASSLGDTGELFF. V usage is TRBV5-1 and J usage is TRBJ2-2; D perhaps matches TRBD1 (5 bases). This CDR3 has 13 amino acids. Germline V CDR1 and CDR2: SGHRS, YFSETQ.